In its sample, the clone carrying this T cell receptor (beta chain) was seen many times. Its antigen is not identified. The ends were cut back, 1 base at V and 2 bases at J, with 8 bases in the middle. From germline, CDR1 is SGHVS and CDR2 FNYEAQ. This CDR3 is built from 14 residues. The data were obtained in a study of CD8 T cells in ankylosing spondylitis. Broader study findings: Disease-linked clones reportedly concentrated significantly in matched ankylosing spondylitis synovial fluid.

One entry per CDR3 protein, called by TCRdb with MiXCR from the 5' RACE reads. The sample records around 300,000 distinct CDR3 sequences, under 14% being singletons. The TCR was taken from a female donor with ankylosing spondylitis or in good health (not recorded which). V gene TRBV7-6 combines with J gene TRBJ2-5; D might be TRBD1 (5 bases). Sequenced: blood, either unsorted or a sorted T cell fraction (not recorded which). The CDR3 here is CASSLGQYQETQYF. As DNA, the CDR3 is TGTGCCAGCAGCTTAGGACAGTATCAAGAGACCCAGTACTTC.